The next 30 T cell receptor beta chains were all read from a single sample in a study of blood T cells in healthy people across ages. A sample-barcoded 5' primer and a J-beta primer mix were used in a second PCR of roughly 6 to 11 cycles. Each CDR3 protein gets one entry after TCRdb re-called the 5' RACE reads with MiXCR. Of about 1.4 million distinct CDR3 sequences detected, roughly 64% appear once; the ten largest clones hold over 5.5%. The sample taken for sequencing was blood. These receptors all come from a man aged 18 to 30 in good health.

The genes are TRBV25-1 and TRBJ1-3; no firm D call. The CDR3 covers 12 residues. Between the trimmed V and J ends, which lost 6 bases and 4 bases, there was a span of 7 bases. CDR1 is MGHDK and CDR2 is SYGVNS in the germline V gene. This CDR3 is CASRHSGNTIYF. The CDR3 coding sequence is TGTGCCAGCAGACACAGCGGAAACACCATATATTTT. Full variable domain (remainder filled in from reference TRBV25-1 and TRBJ1-3): EADIYQTPRYLVIGTGKKITLECSQTMGHDKMYWYQQDPGMELHLIHYSYGVNSTEKGDLSSESTVSRIRTEHFPLTLESARPSHTSQYLCASRHSGNTIYFGEGSWLTVV.

The chain recombines TRBV15 with TRBJ2-1; TRBD1 agrees at 8 bases. J lost 7 bases, V lost 3 bases, and 17 bases had no gene match. This CDR3 is 18 amino acids long. The V gene's germline CDR1 is LNHNV and CDR2 YYDKDF (reference sequence). CDR3 in DNA: TGTGCCACCAGCAGTGACACAGGGCCCGGACAGGGTTGGAATGAGCAGTTCTTC. Amino acids: CATSSDTGPGQGWNEQFF.

A few counts support this clonotype. The rearrangement uses TRBV20-1 and TRBJ2-5; D unclear. CDR1 and CDR2 from the germline V gene are DFQATT and SNEGSKA (reference sequence). The CDR3 contains 14 residues. The ends were cut back, 3 bases at V and 2 bases at J, with 13 bases in the middle. CDR3 region: CSASIEVRQETQYF. Written as DNA, the CDR3 is TGCAGTGCTAGTATAGAGGTTCGTCAAGAGACCCAGTACTTC.

This clonotype occurred many times. The rearrangement uses TRBV5-1 and TRBJ2-3; 8 positions match TRBD1. J gave up 2 bases and V 5 bases, and 10 bases lay outside the gene matches. Germline V lookup: CDR1 SGHRS, CDR2 YFSETQ. This CDR3 has 16 residues. DNA of the CDR3: TGCGCCAGCAGTGCAGAGACAGGGGTGGCCACAGATACGCAGTATTTT. It codes for CASSAETGVATDTQYF.

This clonotype appeared once. V gene TRBV4-3 combines with J gene TRBJ2-4; 12 bases fit TRBD1. The germline CDR1 and CDR2 sequences are LGHNA and YSLEER. V shed 5 bases, J shed 2 bases, and the junction held 7 bases outside the gene matches. The CDR3 consists of 17 residues. The CDR3 region is CASSITGDRGPKNIQYF. As DNA, the CDR3 is TGCGCCAGCAGCATCACTGGGGACAGGGGGCCCAAAAACATTCAGTACTTC.

The genes are TRBV7-6 and TRBJ2-7; a weak D match, TRBD2 (6 bases). The CDR3 is made up of 14 amino acids. Trimming pared 1 base from V and 5 bases from J, leaving 12 bases between. Per the germline V gene, CDR1 is SGHVS and CDR2 is FNYEAQ. The CDR3 bases are TGTGCCAGCAGCTTAGAGGTGGAGGGTGACGAGCAGTACTTC. Translation: CASSLEVEGDEQYF.

Written as DNA, the CDR3 is TGTGCCAGCGAAGGGACTAGCGGGGGCTACGAGCAGTACTTC. It specifies CASEGTSGGYEQYF. V usage is TRBV4-2 and J usage is TRBJ2-7, with 14 bases aligning to TRBD2. From germline, CDR1 is LGHNA and CDR2 YNFKEQ. The CDR3 loop spans 14 amino acids. V dropped 8 bases and J dropped 3; count of bases not matched to a gene: 3.

CDR3 nucleotide sequence: TGCGCCAGCAGCCAAGATCGGCTAGCGGGGGAGCAGTACTTC. It codes for CASSQDRLAGEQYF. The rearrangement uses TRBV4-1 and TRBJ2-7, with 9 positions matching TRBD2. The CDR3 runs 14 residues. Germline V lookup: CDR1 MGHRA, CDR2 YSYEKL. The V segment lost 0 bases and the J segment 7 bases; nucleotides outside the gene matches: 4.

The rearrangement joins TRBV4-1 to TRBJ2-4; 9 bases fit TRBD2. The germline V gene has CDR1 MGHRA and CDR2 YSYEKL. This CDR3 contains 17 residues. V lost 1 base, J lost 9 bases, and 13 bases stayed unmatched. In DNA, the CDR3 is TGCGCCAGCAGCCAAGGAATCCTAGCGGGGAGTCGGAGCATTCAGTACTTC. This codes for CASSQGILAGSRSIQYF.

This rearrangement joins TRBV27 to TRBJ2-5; TRBD1 aligns across 7 bases. The DNA matches TRBJ2-7 better at its end, which makes the J call doubtful. This CDR3 region has 15 residues. Germline loops: CDR1 MNHEY, CDR2 SMNVEV (reference sequence). The CDR3 sequence is CASSLGTDSFAEQYF. Written as DNA, the CDR3 is TGTGCCAGCAGTTTGGGGACAGACTCTTTCGCCGAGCAGTACTTC.

This clonotype appeared a few times. Here the CDR3 reads CASSEAGYYEQYF. The DNA of the CDR3 is TGCGCCAGCAGTGAAGCAGGCTACTACGAGCAGTACTTC. The chain uses TRBV10-1 and TRBJ2-7; no definite D call. V lost 3 bases and J 3 bases, leaving 9 bases between the germline ends. The length of the CDR3 is 13 residues. CDR1 WNHNN and CDR2 SYGVQD come from the germline V gene (reference sequence).

The chain recombines TRBV4-3 with TRBJ2-1; no reliable D call. The CDR3 length is 18 residues. V was pared by 0 bases and J by 7 bases, with 22 bases between. Germline V gene sequence: CDR1 LGHNA, CDR2 YSLEER. This CDR3 reads CASSQDSATSHRNNEQFF. Written as DNA, the CDR3 is TGCGCCAGCAGCCAAGATTCTGCCACCTCACATCGAAATAATGAGCAGTTCTTC.

V usage is TRBV29-1 and J usage is TRBJ2-5; maybe TRBD1 (6 bases). Trimming took 2 bases from V and 11 from J, leaving 21 bases between them. CDR3 length: 14 residues. Germline V gene data show CDR1 as SQVTM and CDR2 as ANQGSEA. This CDR3 is CSVEWVGGAEEQYF. The DNA of the CDR3 is TGCAGCGTTGAATGGGTAGGGGGAGCGGAGGAGCAGTACTTC.

The V gene is TRBV7-9, the J gene TRBJ2-1, with a tentative D call TRBD2 (5 bases). Per the germline V gene, CDR1 is SEHNR and CDR2 is FQNEAQ (reference sequence). CDR3 length equals 12 residues. Trimming took off 11 bases at V and 5 bases at J, with 13 bases between the two ends. As DNA, the CDR3 is TGTGCCCATATAGCGAGAAACAATGAGCAGTTCTTC. Protein sequence: CAHIARNNEQFF.

The rearrangement uses TRBV6-4 and TRBJ1-1, with D possibly matching TRBD1 (5 bases). The CDR3 is 13 amino acids. The germline V gene has CDR1 MRHNA and CDR2 SNTAGT. V lost 2 bases and J 2 bases, leaving 6 bases between the germline ends. The CDR3 loop is CASSDRDNTEAFF. CDR3 sequence (DNA): TGTGCCAGCAGTGACCGGGACAACACTGAAGCTTTCTTT.

This clonotype was found a few times. The chain uses TRBV2 and TRBJ2-5; 7 bases match TRBD2. The CDR3 is made up of 14 amino acids. V trimming: 5 bases; J trimming: 5 bases; junction bases outside the gene matches: 8. CDR1 and CDR2 from the germline V gene are SNHLY and FYNNEI. The chain's CDR3 is CASSIGTNRETQYF. The CDR3 region has the DNA TGTGCCAGCAGTATCGGGACTAACCGGGAGACCCAGTACTTC.

The V call is TRBV29-1, the J call TRBJ2-6, with unresolved D. Germline V gene lookup returns CDR1 SQVTM and CDR2 ANQGSEA. This CDR3 spans 17 amino acids. The CDR3 DNA reads as TGCATCGTGGTGCAAGACGAGCCCAACTCTGGGGCCAACGTCCTGACTTTC. Translated, it gives CIVVQDEPNSGANVLTF.

The chain employs TRBV4-2 and TRBJ2-1, with TRBD2 identical over 8 bases. The V and J ends lost 0 bases and 0 bases, in that order; junction bases with no gene match: 10. The CDR3 has 19 amino acids. Germline CDR1 and CDR2: LGHNA and YNFKEQ. CDR3 region: CASSQEYTGGASSYNEQFF. The CDR3 DNA reads TGTGCCAGCAGCCAAGAATACACCGGGGGGGCCAGCTCCTACAATGAGCAGTTCTTC.

This clonotype occurred a few times. V gene TRBV7-2 combines with J gene TRBJ2-5; TRBD2 matches at 11 bases. V shed 8 bases, J shed 5 bases, and the junction held 10 bases outside the gene matches. In germline, CDR1 is SGHTA, CDR2 FQGNSA. The length of the CDR3 is 15 residues. CDR3 DNA sequence: TGTGCCAGCGGCTCGCTAGCGGGGGGCGGGGAGACCCAGTACTTC. As protein: CASGSLAGGGETQYF.

This chain uses TRBV13 with TRBJ2-5; possible D gene TRBD2, 6 bases. TRBJ2-7 matches the DNA end more closely, so the J call is doubtful. The CDR3 contains 13 residues. Germline values: CDR1 PRHDT, CDR2 FYEKMQ (reference sequence). Written as DNA, the CDR3 is TGTGCCAGCAGCCCTCCGGGAGACTACGAGCAGTACTTC. Translated, it gives CASSPPGDYEQYF.

V and J are TRBV2 and TRBJ2-5; D is unclear. The V gene lost 2 bases and the J gene lost 1 base, with 8 bases spanning the gap. The CDR3 is made up of 14 amino acids. Germline V CDR1 and CDR2: SNHLY, FYNNEI. CDR3 loop: CASSENAIQETQYF. The CDR3 bases are TGTGCCAGCAGTGAAAATGCTATCCAAGAGACCCAGTACTTC.

The rearrangement joins TRBV13 to TRBJ2-4; 7 positions match TRBD1. TRBJ2-7 explains the end of the DNA better; the J call may be wrong. This CDR3 comprises 14 residues. In germline, CDR1 is PRHDT, CDR2 FYEKMQ (reference sequence). The CDR3 sequence is CASSLTGQLNEQYF. The DNA of the CDR3 is TGTGCCAGCAGCTTAACGGGACAGCTTAACGAGCAGTACTTC.

This chain connects TRBV14 to TRBJ2-1; no definite D call. Between the trimmed V and J ends, which lost 1 base and 4 bases, there was a span of 11 bases. The CDR3 spans 15 residues. Per germline, CDR1 SGHDN and CDR2 FVKESK. CDR3 sequence reads: CASSQATNRYNEQFF. DNA for the CDR3: TGTGCCAGCAGCCAAGCAACTAATCGATACAATGAGCAGTTCTTC.

This clonotype was counted a single time. The chain couples TRBV5-1 to TRBJ2-1; 7 bases align to TRBD2. Germline CDR1 and CDR2: SGHRS and YFSETQ. CDR3 length equals 17 residues. Trimming at V came to 0 bases and at J to 3 bases, leaving 9 bases not matched to a gene. The CDR3 is CASSLAAASGFYNEQFF. CDR3 DNA sequence: TGCGCCAGCAGCTTGGCGGCGGCTAGCGGTTTCTACAATGAGCAGTTCTTC.

Only a few counts were recorded for this clonotype. The chain recombines TRBV27 with TRBJ1-2; no reliable D call. V was cut by 5 bases and J by 1 base, with 11 bases left in between. CDR1 is MNHEY and CDR2 is SMNVEV in the germline V gene (reference sequence). CDR3 size: 14 residues. The CDR3 sequence: CASSLTGDNYGYTF. The CDR3 DNA reads TGTGCCAGCAGTCTGACCGGGGATAACTATGGCTACACCTTC.

This rearrangement joins TRBV20-1 to TRBJ2-5; 7 nucleotides line up with TRBD2. Near its end, the DNA agrees better with TRBJ2-7, so the J call may be wrong. The CDR3 consists of 14 residues. Germline lookup yields CDR1 DFQATT and CDR2 SNEGSKA (reference sequence). CDR3 protein: CSARTSPLSYEQYF. CDR3 DNA sequence: TGCAGTGCTAGGACTAGCCCGCTATCCTACGAGCAGTACTTC.

The chain employs TRBV4-2 and TRBJ1-1, with 10 bases that match TRBD1. This CDR3 is 16 amino acids long. With V trimmed by 2 bases and J by 6 bases, 9 bases remained unmatched. Germline assignment: CDR1 LGHNA and CDR2 YNFKEQ. This CDR3 reads CASSQLGGQGPPEAFF. In DNA form, the CDR3 reads TGTGCCAGCAGCCAACTTGGGGGACAGGGGCCCCCTGAAGCTTTCTTT.

The chain joins TRBV7-8 to TRBJ2-7; TRBD1 might be the D (5 bases). Trimming cost V 7 bases and J 6 bases, with 19 bases left between them. The CDR3 has 14 amino acids. Germline assignment: CDR1 SGHVS and CDR2 FQNEAQ. Written as DNA, the CDR3 is TGTGCCAGCACCCAGGGCGGCGCTCAATTCGAGCAGTACTTC. Translated, it gives CASTQGGAQFEQYF.

This sequence joins TRBV2 and TRBJ2-1; 12 bases line up with TRBD1. CDR1 and CDR2 from the germline V gene are SNHLY and FYNNEI. This CDR3 comprises 14 residues. The ends lost 8 bases at V and 5 bases at J; junction bases unmatched: 4. This CDR3 is CASLGTGGHNEQFF. The CDR3 DNA follows: TGTGCCAGCCTGGGGACAGGGGGCCACAATGAGCAGTTCTTC. Filled out from reference TRBV2 and TRBJ2-1, the complete variable domain reads EPEVTQTPSHQVTQMGQEVILRCVPISNHLYFYWYRQILGQKVEFLVSFYNNEISEKSEIFDDQFSVERPDGSNFTLKIRSTKLEDSAMYFCASLGTGGHNEQFFGPGTRLTVL.

The rearrangement joins TRBV29-1 to TRBJ2-7, with a possible D match to TRBD2 (6 bases). Judging by the DNA end, TRBJ2-5 fits better; the J call may be wrong. The CDR3 has 11 amino acids. Germline CDR1 SQVTM, CDR2 ANQGSEA. The CDR3 reads CSPVGGETQYF. In DNA form, the CDR3 reads TGCAGCCCGGTGGGAGGCGAGACCCAGTACTTC.